These 27 T cell receptor beta chains share one sample of origin, sequenced in a study of T cells in Graves' hyperthyroidism and ophthalmopathy. Researchers took RNA transcripts and amplified the TCR beta CDR3 regions from them. The HTBI primer set served for first-round RT-PCR of the TCR CDR3. Using its own MiXCR run on the multiplex PCR reads, TCRdb lists one record per CDR3 protein. Among around 210,000 distinct CDR3 sequences, roughly a sixth were seen once, and the ten largest hold roughly 49%. Source material: blood. These TCRs come from a woman between 45 and 65 years old with Graves' hyperthyroidism.

Many counts were recorded for this clonotype. The chain uses TRBV20-1 and TRBJ2-3, with 12 nucleotides matching TRBD2. Trimming took 2 bases from V and 9 from J; bases not matched to a gene: 6. Germline CDR1 is DFQATT and CDR2 is SNEGSKA (reference sequence). The CDR3 totals 14 residues. Written as DNA, the CDR3 is TGCAGTGCTAGACAAGTACTAGCGGGAGGAACGCAGTATTTT. It codes for CSARQVLAGGTQYF.

This clonotype was detected ten times or more. The DNA for the CDR3 is TGCAGTGCTAGCGCAACCGGGACTAGCATAAGAGATACGCAGTATTTT. This translates into CSASATGTSIRDTQYF. The chain joins TRBV20-1 to TRBJ2-3; 9 bases match TRBD2. The CDR3 contains 16 residues. Germline V gene data show CDR1 as DFQATT and CDR2 as SNEGSKA (reference sequence). V trimming: 3 bases; J trimming: 5 bases; junction bases outside the gene matches: 12.

This clonotype was seen ten or more times. The chain combines TRBV6-1 with TRBJ2-3, with unresolved D. The CDR3 is made up of 10 amino acids. Germline V gives CDR1 MNHNS, CDR2 SASEGT. The V end lost 8 bases, the J end lost 6 bases, and 6 bases lay between the germline ends. Here the CDR3 reads CASGRDTQYF. The DNA of the CDR3 is TGTGCCAGCGGTCGGGATACGCAGTATTTT.

This clonotype was seen at least ten times. The chain combines TRBV19 with TRBJ1-5; TRBD1 is a possible D gene (5 bases). Germline CDR1 reads LNHDA; CDR2 reads SQIVND (reference sequence). With 6 bases removed from V and 0 bases from J, the gap between germline ends came to 12 bases. The CDR3 is 15 residues long. The chain's CDR3 is CASRGSTDSNQPQHF. CDR3 coding DNA: TGTGCCAGTAGGGGTTCGACAGATAGCAATCAGCCCCAGCATTTT.

This clonotype was observed many times. This chain uses TRBV28 with TRBJ2-5, with D possibly matching TRBD2 (8 bases). V dropped 2 bases and J dropped 5 bases, with 18 bases sitting between them. CDR1 MDHEN and CDR2 SYDVKM come from the germline V gene. The CDR3 has 16 residues. CDR3 nucleotides: TGTGCCAGCAGTTTAGACAGGGCGGGAGGTAGCGAGACCCAGTACTTC. Translated: CASSLDRAGGSETQYF.

The chain recombines TRBV10-2 with TRBJ1-6, with TRBD1 matching over 8 bases. Per the germline V gene, CDR1 is WSHSY and CDR2 is SAAADI. CDR3 length: 14 amino acids. With 6 bases clipped from V and 6 bases from J, the junction kept 4 bases outside the gene matches. In DNA form, the CDR3 reads TGCGCCAGCAGGCCAGACAGGGGTAATTCACCCCTCCACTTT. Translated, it gives CASRPDRGNSPLHF.

The CDR3 DNA sequence: TGTGCCAGTAGCCGGGACTCGGTTGACGAGCAGTACTTC. Protein: CASSRDSVDEQYF. This sequence joins TRBV19 and TRBJ2-7; possible D gene TRBD2, 6 bases. The V gene's germline CDR1 is LNHDA and CDR2 SQIVND (reference sequence). The CDR3 has 13 amino acids. Trimming cost V 6 bases and J 5 bases, with 14 bases left between them.

This clonotype was observed once. The gene calls are TRBV12-3 or TRBV12-4 and TRBJ2-4; TRBD1 matches at 9 bases. This CDR3 is built from 15 residues. The V and J ends lost 7 bases and 4 bases, in that order; junction bases with no gene match: 8. The CDR3 sequence: CASTGQGISKNIQYF. CDR3 nucleotides: TGTGCCAGCACCGGACAGGGGATTTCAAAAAACATTCAGTACTTC.

This clonotype came up many times. The rearrangement joins TRBV4-2 to TRBJ1-1, with D maybe TRBD1 (5 bases). CDR3 length: 13 amino acids. Looked up from germline, CDR1 is LGHNA and CDR2 is YNFKEQ. V lost 0 bases to trimming and J lost 12 bases, with 14 bases between them. In DNA, the CDR3 is TGTGCCAGCAGCCAAGATAGGCAGGGTATGACTTTCTTT. This gives the protein CASSQDRQGMTFF.

V usage is TRBV5-1 and J usage is TRBJ1-2; D gene ambiguous. The CDR3 runs 13 residues. CDR1 is SGHRS and CDR2 is YFSETQ in the germline V gene. Trimming left V 1 base short and J 5 bases short, with 9 bases between. The CDR3 here is CASSLNDGYGYTF. CDR3 bases: TGCGCCAGCAGCTTGAATGACGGTTATGGCTACACCTTC.

The chain couples TRBV20-1 to TRBJ1-5; D is uncertain. Trimming removed 2 bases from V and 3 bases from J, with 8 bases in between. The germline CDR1 and CDR2 sequences are DFQATT and SNEGSKA (reference sequence). CDR3 length: 13 amino acids. The CDR3 region has the DNA TGCAGTGCTAGAATTCAGGACAATCAGCCCCAGCATTTT. Residues: CSARIQDNQPQHF.

This clonotype was seen repeatedly, ten times or more. This chain connects TRBV28 to TRBJ1-5; the match to TRBD1 covers 7 bases. V was pared by 4 bases and J by 2 bases, with 8 bases of the junction left unmatched. Germline CDR1 reads MDHEN; CDR2 reads SYDVKM. The CDR3 has 16 amino acids. The CDR3: CASSSQQGKGNQPQHF. In DNA, the CDR3 is TGTGCCAGCAGTTCGCAACAGGGGAAGGGCAATCAGCCCCAGCATTTT.

This clonotype was seen repeatedly, ten times or more. The DNA for the CDR3 is TGTGCCAGCAGGAGGGGACCCTCTACGGAAGAGACCCAGTACTTC. Its protein is CASRRGPSTEETQYF. The chain uses TRBV2 and TRBJ2-5, with D possibly being TRBD1 or TRBD2 (5 bases each). This CDR3 has 15 amino acids. Germline CDR1 and CDR2: SNHLY and FYNNEI. The ends were cut back, 6 bases at V and 3 bases at J, with 17 bases in the middle.

This clonotype occurred many times. The chain employs TRBV9 and TRBJ2-3; D ambiguous. This CDR3 comprises 15 residues. Germline V gene data show CDR1 as SGDLS and CDR2 as YYNGEE. The V end was cut by 2 bases, the J end by 2 bases, with 12 bases between. The DNA for the CDR3 is TGTGCCAGCAGCGTGATGGGCAGTTACACAGATACGCAGTATTTT. This translates into CASSVMGSYTDTQYF.

In this sample, this clonotype turned up a few times. The J gene is TRBJ2-2, the V gene TRBV6-2 or TRBV6-3; the D gene is possibly TRBD2 (6 bases). This CDR3 spans 17 amino acids. V gave up 4 bases and J gave up 7 bases, with 22 bases separating them. Germline-derived CDR1 and CDR2 are MNHEY and SVGEGT. CDR3 region: CASSSRLASERGGELFF. In DNA form, the CDR3 reads TGTGCCAGCAGTTCTCGCCTAGCGTCAGAGCGTGGCGGGGAGCTGTTTTTT.

The chain is built from TRBV12-3 or TRBV12-4 and TRBJ2-7, with no clear D. V shed 8 bases and J shed 0 bases, with 11 bases lying between them. This CDR3 spans 13 amino acids. The CDR3 is CASRAENSYEQYF. As DNA, the CDR3 is TGTGCCAGCCGGGCGGAAAACTCCTACGAGCAGTACTTC.

This clonotype was detected many times. The chain is built from TRBV29-1 and TRBJ2-7; D not resolved. Germline CDR1 reads SQVTM; CDR2 reads ANQGSEA. The length of the CDR3 is 12 residues. V lost 6 bases, J lost 7 bases, and 16 bases lay in between. The CDR3 DNA reads as TGCAGCGTAGCCTCTTCCGATCAAGAGCAGTACTTC. It codes for CSVASSDQEQYF.

The chain employs TRBV5-1 and TRBJ2-7; 7 bases align to TRBD1. The CDR3 length is 14 residues. The J segment lost 7 bases and the V segment lost 6 bases, leaving 13 bases of the junction unmatched. The V gene's germline CDR1 is SGHRS and CDR2 YFSETQ. CDR3 amino acids: CASKIEASGGEQYF. The CDR3 bases are TGCGCCAGCAAAATCGAGGCGTCAGGGGGTGAGCAGTACTTC. The full variable domain, completed using reference TRBV5-1 and TRBJ2-7, is KAGVTQTPRYLIKTRGQQVTLSCSPISGHRSVSWYQQTPGQGLQFLFEYFSETQRNKGNFPGRFSGRQFSNSRSEMNVSTLELGDSALYLCASKIEASGGEQYFGPGTRLTVT.

The chain joins TRBV4-1 to TRBJ1-4; D gene unclear. Germline V gives CDR1 MGHRA, CDR2 YSYEKL. The CDR3 length is 13 residues. V dropped 1 base and J dropped 8 bases, with 8 bases sitting between them. The CDR3 DNA reads TGCGCCAGCAGCCAAGGGATGGTAGAAAAACTGTTTTTT. Its translation is CASSQGMVEKLFF.

The chain recombines TRBV27 with TRBJ2-6, with TRBD1 matching over 7 bases. Germline CDR1 reads MNHEY; CDR2 reads SMNVEV (reference sequence). V gave up 5 bases and J gave up 2 bases; unmatched junction bases: 6. The CDR3 consists of 16 residues. For the CDR3, the DNA is TGTGCCAGCAGTCCATGGCAGGGGGCTGGGGCCAACGTCCTGACTTTC. Translated, it gives CASSPWQGAGANVLTF. The full variable domain, its missing parts supplied by reference TRBV27 and TRBJ2-6, is EAQVTQNPRYLITVTGKKLTVTCSQNMNHEYMSWYRQDPGLGLRQIYYSMNVEVTDKGDVPEGYKVSRKEKRNFPLILESPSPNQTSLYFCASSPWQGAGANVLTFGAGSRLTVL.

This chain links TRBV29-1 with TRBJ1-2; D call uncertain. This CDR3 spans 15 amino acids. Trimming removed 7 bases at V and 3 bases at J, with 21 bases between. Germline-derived CDR1 and CDR2 are SQVTM and ANQGSEA. CDR3 in amino acids: CSALKGPPGDYGYTF. The CDR3 nucleotides are TGCAGCGCATTGAAAGGACCCCCGGGAGACTATGGCTACACCTTC. The complete variable domain, with remaining parts taken from reference TRBV29-1 and TRBJ1-2, reads SAVISQKPSRDICQRGTSLTIQCQVDSQVTMMFWYRQQPGQSLTLIATANQGSEATYESGFVIDKFPISRPNLTFSTLTVSNMSPEDSSIYLCSALKGPPGDYGYTFGSGTRLTVV.

This clonotype was found many times. CDR3 sequence reads: CASSFGAVQFF. In DNA, the CDR3 is TGTGCCAGCAGTTTCGGGGCGGTACAGTTCTTC. The chain uses TRBV12-3 or TRBV12-4 and TRBJ2-1; D may match TRBD1 or TRBD2 (5 bases each). V was trimmed by 3 bases and J by 13 bases, leaving 10 bases between them. The CDR3 contains 11 residues.

In this sample, this clonotype turned up many times. J is TRBJ1-1 and V is TRBV5-1; D gene ambiguous. The CDR3 is 12 amino acids. From germline, CDR1 is SGHRS and CDR2 YFSETQ. V lost 6 bases and J lost 2, with 8 bases in between. CDR3 amino acids: CASKSRNTEAFF. The CDR3 nucleotides read TGCGCCAGCAAATCCAGAAACACTGAAGCTTTCTTT.

In its sample, this clonotype was seen many times. The chain recombines TRBV20-1 with TRBJ2-2, with D maybe TRBD2 (5 bases). The germline V gene encodes CDR1 DFQATT and CDR2 SNEGSKA (reference sequence). V lost 5 bases to trimming and J lost 4 bases, with 14 bases between them. This CDR3 comprises 14 residues. The CDR3 nucleotides are TGCAGTGCTTGGGTTCGAGGGCTCACCGGGGAGCTGTTTTTT. Residues: CSAWVRGLTGELFF.

Ten or more counts support this clonotype. This sequence joins TRBV2 and TRBJ1-2; no firm D call. CDR1 and CDR2 (germline): SNHLY, FYNNEI. Trimming cost V 3 bases and J 8 bases, with 7 bases left between them. The CDR3 is 11 residues long. The CDR3 here is CASSDGGGYTF. The CDR3, as DNA: TGTGCCAGCAGTGATGGAGGAGGCTACACCTTC.

On this clonotype itself: A much more abundant neighbour one base away suggests this may be a read error. V usage is TRBV2 and J usage is TRBJ2-1; TRBD1 or TRBD2 may be the D gene (5 bases each). V shed 8 bases and J shed 3 bases, with 11 bases lying between them. This CDR3 spans 13 amino acids. Germline V gives CDR1 SNHLY, CDR2 FYNNEI. CDR3 sequence: CASSGPGYNEQFF. CDR3 coding DNA: TGTGCCAGCTCGGGACCGGGCTACAATGAGCAGTTCTTC.

V and J are TRBV18 and TRBJ2-1, with a possible D match to TRBD1 (6 bases). CDR1 and CDR2 from the germline V gene are KGHSH and LQKENI. V gave up 2 bases and J gave up 8 bases, with 16 bases separating them. This CDR3 region has 15 residues. Here the CDR3 reads CASSPSQGSPDEQFF. The CDR3 DNA reads TGTGCCAGCTCACCAAGTCAGGGGTCCCCGGATGAGCAGTTCTTC.